The 3 T cell receptor beta chains listed next were all sequenced from one sample in a study of T-cell reconstitution after alpha-beta-depleted transplantation in children. Preparation of the TCRbeta library involved a method that used unique molecular identifiers. TCRdb fed the PCR reads into MiXCR, producing one record per CDR3 protein. Among about 350,000 distinct CDR3 sequences listed, about an eighth were seen once. This material consisted of PBMCs, taken from the stem cell graft. These receptors were obtained from a human donor who donated a stem cell graft to a child with Fanconi anemia.

This chain connects TRBV2 to TRBJ1-1; D is ambiguous. This CDR3 has 13 residues. V lost 5 bases, J lost 4 bases, and 11 bases lay in between. The germline gives CDR1 SNHLY, CDR2 FYNNEI. This CDR3 reads CASSLGPITEAFF. CDR3 sequence (DNA): TGTGCCAGCAGTCTAGGCCCTATCACTGAAGCTTTCTTT.

This clonotype was seen a few times. J is TRBJ2-5 and V is TRBV7-2; D unclear. V was trimmed by 5 bases and J by 0 bases, leaving 16 bases between them. CDR1 SGHTA and CDR2 FQGNSA come from the germline V gene. The CDR3 has 16 amino acids. The CDR3: CASSPPFGGHQETQYF. The DNA of the CDR3 is TGTGCCAGCAGCCCGCCATTTGGTGGTCACCAAGAGACCCAGTACTTC.

This clonotype has a handful of counts. V is TRBV25-1 and J is TRBJ1-1; D is unclear. The CDR3 is made up of 15 amino acids. Germline V lookup: CDR1 MGHDK, CDR2 SYGVNS. V lost 2 bases to trimming and J lost 2 bases, with 12 bases between them. The CDR3, as DNA: TGTGCCAGCAGTGAACGGGAGGGAGGAAACACTGAAGCTTTCTTT. Its protein product is CASSEREGGNTEAFF.